This T cell receptor (beta chain) was profiled in a study of blood T cell repertoires in COVID-19. At the level of the study: T cells, B-cell-depleted T cells, or PBMCs supplied cDNA or gDNA.

Original methodology: Counts of nucleated cells, estimated from reference gene primer amplification, were obtained. Clones were sequenced by immunoSEQ multiplex PCR, and TCRdb holds only the in-frame ones, with some missing. That table supplies the V and J calls and clone size; D and trimming were determined from the DNA. The sample carries about 110,000 clones, about 80% recorded once. The germline V gene has CDR1 SGHDN and CDR2 FVKESK. CDR3 length: 14 residues. V was clipped by 2 bases and J by 13 bases, with 15 bases between them. Material for sequencing was peripheral blood. This chain uses TRBV14 with TRBJ1-6, with unresolved D. The receptor was derived from a woman of 80 years or more with acute or convalescent COVID-19. CDR3: CASSQRGRHRPLHF. The CDR3 bases are TGTGCCAGCAGCCAACGAGGGCGTCACCGTCCCCTCCACTTT.